A single sample is the source of the 18 T cell receptor beta chains below, sequenced in a study of beta chain features in type 1 diabetes. The study reverse transcribed the entire isolated RNA, so it sequenced expressed TCRB transcripts. Assay used: immunoSEQ multiplex PCR; TCRdb lists only in-frame clones, some missing. The sample has 350,000 to 450,000 clones, 14% seen once. Sequences were obtained from naive CD4+ T cells from blood. The receptors derive from a man younger than 45 in good health.

The chain joins TRBV9 to TRBJ2-7, with D maybe TRBD1 (6 bases). The CDR3 extends over 13 amino acids. Trimming took off 4 bases at V and 2 bases at J, with 10 bases between the two ends. The germline gives CDR1 SGDLS, CDR2 YYNGEE. This CDR3 is CASSRDNTYEQYF. Here the CDR3 DNA reads TGTGCCAGCAGCCGGGACAACACCTACGAGCAGTACTTC.

The CDR3 spells CSVEVGAEGDGYTF. The DNA of the CDR3 is TGCAGCGTTGAAGTTGGGGCTGAAGGGGATGGCTACACCTTC. The gene calls are TRBV29-1 and TRBJ1-2, with D tentatively TRBD1 (5 bases). The CDR3 totals 14 residues. Germline CDR1 SQVTM, CDR2 ANQGSEA. V lost 1 base and J lost 6, with 15 bases in between.

This chain connects TRBV13 to TRBJ2-5; no clear D. The ends were cut back, 1 base at V and 2 bases at J, with 5 bases in the middle. CDR3 size: 13 residues. Germline assignment: CDR1 PRHDT and CDR2 FYEKMQ (reference sequence). In nucleotides, the CDR3 is TGTGCCAGCAGCTTAGTTGGTCAAGAGACCCAGTACTTC. Protein product: CASSLVGQETQYF.

This clone was observed a single time. The chain employs TRBV28 and TRBJ2-5; D is possibly TRBD1 or TRBD2 (6 bases each). V lost 5 bases and J 2 bases, leaving 9 bases between the germline ends. CDR1 and CDR2 from the germline V gene are MDHEN and SYDVKM. CDR3 length equals 13 residues. CDR3 nucleotides: TGTGCCAGCAGTCGGAGGGGGCAAGAGACCCAGTACTTC. Its protein product is CASSRRGQETQYF.

The chain links TRBV4-1 to TRBJ2-1; 7 bases align to TRBD1. Looked up from germline, CDR1 is MGHRA and CDR2 is YSYEKL. After removal of 4 bases from V and 3 bases from J, the junction contained 6 bases not matched to a gene. The length of the CDR3 is 15 residues. The CDR3 sequence: CASSRTGAVYNEQFF. CDR3 nucleotide sequence: TGCGCCAGCAGCCGAACAGGGGCGGTCTACAATGAGCAGTTCTTC.

The V and J genes are TRBV6-5 and TRBJ1-2, with a weak D call TRBD1 (5 bases). Per germline, CDR1 MNHEY and CDR2 SVGAGI. This CDR3 spans 13 amino acids. The ends were cut back, 4 bases at V and 5 bases at J, with 11 bases in the middle. This CDR3 reads CASSSGIEYGYTF. CDR3 coding DNA: TGTGCCAGCAGTTCAGGGATCGAGTATGGCTACACCTTC.

This clone was picked up a small number of times. The chain employs TRBV29-1 and TRBJ1-1; no clear D gene. The CDR3 contains 13 residues. V lost 6 bases, J lost 0 bases, and 11 bases lay in between. Germline CDR1 reads SQVTM; CDR2 reads ANQGSEA. In nucleotides, the CDR3 is TGCAGCGTGGATCGGAGGATGAACACTGAAGCTTTCTTT. As protein: CSVDRRMNTEAFF.

This clone was recorded a few times. The V gene is TRBV7-6, the J gene TRBJ2-1; 11 bases agree with TRBD2. The CDR3 totals 17 residues. Germline-derived CDR1 and CDR2 are SGHVS and FNYEAQ. After removal of 5 bases from V and 5 bases from J, the junction contained 11 bases not matched to a gene. The DNA of the CDR3 is TGTGCCAGCAGCGACCGGAGGCGGACTAGCGGGCACAATGAGCAGTTCTTC. Its protein product is CASSDRRRTSGHNEQFF.

The chain uses TRBV4-3 and TRBJ1-6, with D perhaps matching TRBD1 (5 bases). Germline CDR1 reads LGHNA; CDR2 reads YSLEER. The V gene lost 2 bases and the J gene lost 1 base, with 18 bases spanning the gap. This CDR3 contains 19 residues. In DNA form, the CDR3 reads TGCGCCAGCAGCCAATCGGATTACAGGATGAGGTCCTATAATTCACCCCTCCACTTT. This gives the protein CASSQSDYRMRSYNSPLHF.

The rearrangement links TRBV28 to TRBJ2-1; the D call may be TRBD1 or TRBD2 (5 bases each). V gave up 6 bases and J gave up 9 bases, with 15 bases separating them. Germline lookup yields CDR1 MDHEN and CDR2 SYDVKM. The CDR3 contains 13 residues. For the CDR3, the DNA is TGTGCCAGCAGGCCTTCAGGGACCGGTGAGCAGTTCTTC. Its protein is CASRPSGTGEQFF.

In this sample, this clone turned up a few times. The chain is built from TRBV2 and TRBJ1-2; TRBD1 agrees at 7 bases. Germline V gene sequence: CDR1 SNHLY, CDR2 FYNNEI. V was pared by 6 bases and J by 3 bases, with 10 bases of the junction left unmatched. CDR3 length: 15 amino acids. CDR3 nucleotide sequence: TGTGCCAGCAGCCTGGACAGGCCCCTTGACTATGGCTACACCTTC. Its protein product is CASSLDRPLDYGYTF.

This clone was detected a few times. The V and J genes are TRBV7-7 and TRBJ2-5, with a weak D call TRBD2 (7 bases). CDR1 is SSHAT, CDR2 FNYEAQ, per germline (reference sequence). This CDR3 is 17 amino acids long. Trimming removed 1 base from V and 4 bases from J, with 19 bases in between. The CDR3 reads CASSLGPSGFRGETQYF. The CDR3 bases are TGTGCCAGCAGCTTAGGCCCTAGCGGTTTCAGGGGAGAGACCCAGTACTTC. The full variable domain, completed using reference TRBV7-7 and TRBJ2-5, is GAGVSQSPRYKVTKRGQDVTLRCDPISSHATLYWYQQALGQGPEFLTYFNYEAQPDKSGLPSDRFSAERPEGSISTLTIQRTEQRDSAMYRCASSLGPSGFRGETQYFGPGTRLLVL.

The gene calls are TRBV5-1 and TRBJ2-5; 10 nucleotides agree with TRBD1. The CDR3 is 16 amino acids. Germline CDR1 reads SGHRS; CDR2 reads YFSETQ. V shed 7 bases, J shed 5 bases, and the junction held 14 bases outside the gene matches. CDR3 sequence reads: CASHLEWTGGNETQYF. DNA of the CDR3: TGCGCCAGCCATCTCGAATGGACAGGGGGAAATGAGACCCAGTACTTC. Combining the CDR3 with reference TRBV5-1 and TRBJ2-5 gives the whole variable domain KAGVTQTPRYLIKTRGQQVTLSCSPISGHRSVSWYQQTPGQGLQFLFEYFSETQRNKGNFPGRFSGRQFSNSRSEMNVSTLELGDSALYLCASHLEWTGGNETQYFGPGTRLLVL.

In its sample, this clone was seen a few times. The chain recombines TRBV29-1 with TRBJ2-3; 8 bases map to TRBD2. Germline V lookup: CDR1 SQVTM, CDR2 ANQGSEA. CDR3 length: 15 amino acids. Trimming cost V 7 bases and J 3 bases; bases outside gene matches: 12. CDR3 residues: CSAEYGGAETDTQYF. The CDR3 DNA reads as TGCAGCGCCGAATACGGGGGGGCTGAGACAGATACGCAGTATTTT.

This clone has more than one count but fewer than ten. The rearrangement joins TRBV6-5 to TRBJ2-1; a possible D gene is TRBD1 (6 bases). The CDR3 has 14 residues. V lost 6 bases and J 6 bases, leaving 15 bases between the germline ends. Looked up from germline, CDR1 is MNHEY and CDR2 is SVGAGI. The CDR3 reads CASRPLLGGNEQFF. The DNA of the CDR3 is TGTGCCAGCAGGCCCCTTTTAGGGGGCAATGAGCAGTTCTTC.

The gene calls are TRBV2 and TRBJ2-2; either TRBD1 or TRBD2 may supply D (5 bases each). The CDR3 extends over 14 amino acids. Germline lookup yields CDR1 SNHLY and CDR2 FYNNEI. V shed 10 bases and J shed 0 bases, with 12 bases lying between them. The CDR3, as DNA: TGTGCCACTCTGAGGGGAACGAACACCGGGGAGCTGTTTTTT. It encodes CATLRGTNTGELFF. Full variable domain (rest looked up from reference TRBV2 and TRBJ2-2): EPEVTQTPSHQVTQMGQEVILRCVPISNHLYFYWYRQILGQKVEFLVSFYNNEISEKSEIFDDQFSVERPDGSNFTLKIRSTKLEDSAMYFCATLRGTNTGELFFGEGSRLTVL.

The V gene is TRBV18, the J gene TRBJ2-7; 14 nucleotides line up with TRBD2. Germline assignment: CDR1 KGHSH and CDR2 LQKENI. With V trimmed by 0 bases and J by 2 bases, 6 bases remained unmatched. The CDR3 runs to 18 residues. In nucleotides, the CDR3 is TGTGCCAGCTCACCACCGGGGACTAGCGGGGGCGCAACCTACGAGCAGTACTTC. Encoded protein: CASSPPGTSGGATYEQYF. Full variable domain (outside the CDR3, taken from reference TRBV18 and TRBJ2-7): NAGVMQNPRHLVRRRGQEARLRCSPMKGHSHVYWYRQLPEEGLKFMVYLQKENIIDESGMPKERFSAEFPKEGPSILRIQQVVRGDSAAYFCASSPPGTSGGATYEQYFGPGTRLTVT.

The sample holds a few counts of this clone. V gene TRBV5-6 combines with J gene TRBJ2-7; D is ambiguous. V was pared by 0 bases and J by 3 bases, with 7 bases between. Germline V gene lookup returns CDR1 SGHDT and CDR2 YYEEEE. CDR3 size: 13 residues. CDR3 sequence reads: CASSLVGDYEQYF. CDR3 DNA sequence: TGTGCCAGCAGCTTGGTGGGCGACTACGAGCAGTACTTC.